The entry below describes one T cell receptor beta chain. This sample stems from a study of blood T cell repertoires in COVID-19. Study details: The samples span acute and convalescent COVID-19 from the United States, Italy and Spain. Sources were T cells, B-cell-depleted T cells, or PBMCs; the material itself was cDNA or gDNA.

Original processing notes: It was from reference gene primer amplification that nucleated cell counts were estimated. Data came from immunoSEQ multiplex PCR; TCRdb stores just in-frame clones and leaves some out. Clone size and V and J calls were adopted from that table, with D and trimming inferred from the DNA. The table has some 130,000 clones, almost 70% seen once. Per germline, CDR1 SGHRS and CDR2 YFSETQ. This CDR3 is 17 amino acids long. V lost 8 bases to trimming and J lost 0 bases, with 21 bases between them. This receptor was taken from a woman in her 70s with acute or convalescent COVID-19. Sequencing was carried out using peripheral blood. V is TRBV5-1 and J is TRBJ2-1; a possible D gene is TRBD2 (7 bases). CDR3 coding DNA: TGCGCCAGTCAAGGGAGGGGACATCAGAGCTCCTACAATGAGCAGTTCTTC. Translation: CASQGRGHQSSYNEQFF.